This TCR beta chain is from a study of identical twins. To note about this clonotype: Its antigen is not known.

Germline loops: CDR1 PRHDT, CDR2 FYEKMQ (reference sequence). This CDR3 is built from 14 residues. V was trimmed by 5 bases and J by 1 base, leaving 11 bases between them. One entry per CDR3 protein results from TCRdb running MiXCR on the 5' RACE reads. The sample holds about 200,000 distinct CDR3 sequences, around 6.8% seen once. Overall study findings and caveats: Abundant beta clonotypes from cord blood bore fewer insertions; memory repertoires lacked this pattern.

These same records also appear under a second study, on yellow fever vaccine responses in identical twins.

The chain employs TRBV13 and TRBJ1-1; no clear D gene. Sequenced sample: memory (CD45RO+) T cells sorted from blood. The receptor's source is a woman between 18 and 29 years old in good health. CDR3 loop: CASSRIGRNTEAFF. The CDR3 nucleotides are TGTGCCAGCAGCCGGATAGGGAGGAACACTGAAGCTTTCTTT.